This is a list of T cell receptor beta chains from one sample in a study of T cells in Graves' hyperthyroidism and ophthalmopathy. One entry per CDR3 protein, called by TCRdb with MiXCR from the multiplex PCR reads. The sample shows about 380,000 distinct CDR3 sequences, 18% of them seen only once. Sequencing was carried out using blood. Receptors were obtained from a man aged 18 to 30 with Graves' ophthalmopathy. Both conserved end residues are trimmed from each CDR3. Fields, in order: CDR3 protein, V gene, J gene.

CDR3 protein: ASNIQGGYGYT
V gene: TRBV6-2/TRBV6-3
J gene: TRBJ1-2

CDR3 protein: ASSQDGQQGGETQY
V gene: TRBV4-1
J gene: TRBJ2-5

CDR3 protein: ASSGLQGGLGYT
V gene: TRBV6-1
J gene: TRBJ1-2

CDR3 protein: ASSAPRGSGANVLT
V gene: TRBV9
J gene: TRBJ2-6

CDR3 protein: ASSSGHGNTEAF
V gene: TRBV5-1
J gene: TRBJ1-1

CDR3 protein: ASSLEHRGNTGELF
V gene: TRBV7-8
J gene: TRBJ2-2

CDR3 protein: ASSRGPDTEAF
V gene: TRBV7-8
J gene: TRBJ1-1

CDR3 protein: SVVGETYEQY
V gene: TRBV29-1
J gene: TRBJ2-7

CDR3 protein: ASSALAGGLLSNNEQF
V gene: TRBV6-1
J gene: TRBJ2-1

CDR3 protein: ASSPDSGTGELF
V gene: TRBV5-4
J gene: TRBJ2-2

CDR3 protein: ASSVTGREFDYEQY
V gene: TRBV2
J gene: TRBJ2-7

CDR3 protein: ASTRGLGNQPQH
V gene: TRBV12-3/TRBV12-4
J gene: TRBJ1-5

CDR3 protein: ASSLAGYGYT
V gene: TRBV12-3/TRBV12-4
J gene: TRBJ1-2

CDR3 protein: ASSTRLAGGQHDEQF
V gene: TRBV9
J gene: TRBJ2-1

CDR3 protein: ASSYSQGLDSPLH
V gene: TRBV3-1
J gene: TRBJ1-6

CDR3 protein: ASSVSGGVKTQY
V gene: TRBV11-2
J gene: TRBJ2-5

CDR3 protein: ASTARGGTDTQY
V gene: TRBV19
J gene: TRBJ2-3

CDR3 protein: ATSDLEDLQY
V gene: TRBV24-1
J gene: TRBJ2-5

CDR3 protein: ASSLNGVGITEAF
V gene: TRBV27
J gene: TRBJ1-1

CDR3 protein: ASSLRPGDPVTDTQY
V gene: TRBV5-1
J gene: TRBJ2-3

CDR3 protein: ATSETGTGIYGYT
V gene: TRBV24-1
J gene: TRBJ1-2

CDR3 protein: ASSMGTGAYEQY
V gene: TRBV5-4
J gene: TRBJ2-7

CDR3 protein: ASSQVGTAREQY
V gene: TRBV4-1
J gene: TRBJ2-7

CDR3 protein: ASSPPTGTGGHNEQF
V gene: TRBV6-1
J gene: TRBJ2-1

CDR3 protein: ASSLGPPITEAF
V gene: TRBV5-1
J gene: TRBJ1-1

CDR3 protein: ASSTRQYQNTEAF
V gene: TRBV13
J gene: TRBJ1-1

CDR3 protein: ASSQPLGGRYSPLH
V gene: TRBV4-2
J gene: TRBJ1-6

CDR3 protein: ASSEATGGPTYEQY
V gene: TRBV6-1
J gene: TRBJ2-7

CDR3 protein: ATSALTNGELF
V gene: TRBV24-1
J gene: TRBJ2-2

CDR3 protein: ATQGQPNEKLF
V gene: TRBV2
J gene: TRBJ1-4

CDR3 protein: SASGTIVQEQF
V gene: TRBV20-1
J gene: TRBJ2-1

CDR3 protein: ATSDPLRDRGNYGYT
V gene: TRBV24-1
J gene: TRBJ1-2

CDR3 protein: ASSYSGNNSPLH
V gene: TRBV6-1
J gene: TRBJ1-6

CDR3 protein: SAREPTVPPYEQY
V gene: TRBV20-1
J gene: TRBJ2-7

CDR3 protein: ASSPPLRPKQY
V gene: TRBV18
J gene: TRBJ2-7

CDR3 protein: ACRRDRVYT
V gene: TRBV19
J gene: TRBJ1-2

CDR3 protein: ASSIIWGTDTQY
V gene: TRBV19
J gene: TRBJ2-3

CDR3 protein: ASSPGRQVGHNEQF
V gene: TRBV18
J gene: TRBJ2-1

CDR3 protein: ASSTHPPGTVSISYEQY
V gene: TRBV7-9
J gene: TRBJ2-7

CDR3 protein: ASSPRTENTEAF
V gene: TRBV18
J gene: TRBJ1-1

CDR3 protein: AISESVGQGGNEQY
V gene: TRBV10-3
J gene: TRBJ2-7

CDR3 protein: ASSIKTNEQF
V gene: TRBV9
J gene: TRBJ2-1

CDR3 protein: ASSSLAGQTDTQY
V gene: TRBV11-2
J gene: TRBJ2-3

CDR3 protein: ASTIGPSSYNEQF
V gene: TRBV6-1
J gene: TRBJ2-1

CDR3 protein: ASRDRGDGYT
V gene: TRBV9
J gene: TRBJ1-2

CDR3 protein: AIREQGYDTEAF
V gene: TRBV10-3
J gene: TRBJ1-1

CDR3 protein: ASSSDFRGEQF
V gene: TRBV7-8
J gene: TRBJ2-1

CDR3 protein: ASSLGGGLYNEQF
V gene: TRBV5-1
J gene: TRBJ2-1

CDR3 protein: SARAFPGAHTEAF
V gene: TRBV20-1
J gene: TRBJ1-1

CDR3 protein: ASSLLRGTEAF
V gene: TRBV27
J gene: TRBJ1-1

CDR3 protein: ASGGWPKNIQY
V gene: TRBV5-6
J gene: TRBJ2-4

CDR3 protein: SASGGDQETQY
V gene: TRBV20-1
J gene: TRBJ2-5

CDR3 protein: ASSSYRDSYEQY
V gene: TRBV27
J gene: TRBJ2-7

CDR3 protein: SARDRAVEVEAF
V gene: TRBV20-1
J gene: TRBJ1-1

CDR3 protein: ASSWEGATDTQY
V gene: TRBV5-1
J gene: TRBJ2-3